This TCR beta chain was documented in a study of blood T cell repertoires in COVID-19. Study-level background: There were acute and convalescent COVID-19 samples, and they came from the United States, Italy and Spain. T cells, B-cell-depleted T cells, or PBMCs supplied cDNA or gDNA.

In the original processing: Amplification with reference gene primers provided the estimates of nucleated cell counts. Sequenced by immunoSEQ multiplex PCR; TCRdb stores in-frame clones only, minus some. The DNA gave D and trimming, while V, J and clone size come from that table. The profile shows tens of thousands of clones, around 90% of them singletons. The germline V gene has CDR1 SEHNR and CDR2 FQNEAQ (reference sequence). V was pared by 1 base and J by 5 bases, with 17 bases between. This CDR3 is 16 amino acids long. This sequence originates from a human donor in a cohort sampled during active COVID-19. The sequenced material came from peripheral blood. The chain has TRBV7-9 and TRBJ1-1; D is ambiguous. This chain's CDR3 is CASSLGWSAGKTEAFF. The CDR3 DNA sequence: TGTGCCAGCAGCTTAGGGTGGTCGGCAGGCAAGACTGAAGCTTTCTTT.